This entry lists 18 T cell receptor beta chains sequenced from one sample in a study of identifying expanded T cells in peripheral blood. Produced via immunoSEQ multiplex PCR; TCRdb's table is partial and in-frame only. The sample holds roughly 75,000 clones, almost 90% seen once. Material for sequencing was blood. The source of these receptors is a person aged 18 to 69 in good health.

The J gene is TRBJ2-4, the V gene TRBV5-6; the match to TRBD1 covers 7 bases. This CDR3 is built from 17 residues. V gave up 0 bases and J gave up 0 bases; unmatched junction bases: 6. Germline lookup yields CDR1 SGHDT and CDR2 YYEEEE. Written as DNA, the CDR3 is TGTGCCAGCAGCTTGGCCCCACAGGGGATAGCCAAAAACATTCAGTACTTC. This codes for CASSLAPQGIAKNIQYF. Looking up the rest from reference TRBV5-6 and TRBJ2-4 gives the full variable domain: DAGVTQSPTHLIKTRGQQVTLRCSPKSGHDTVSWYQQALGQGPQFIFQYYEEEERQRGNFPDRFSGHQFPNYSSELNVNALLLGDSALYLCASSLAPQGIAKNIQYFGAGTRLSVL.

The sample holds one count of this clone. The chain recombines TRBV7-2 with TRBJ2-5; 8 nucleotides match TRBD2. Germline V gene sequence: CDR1 SGHTA, CDR2 FQGNSA. Trimming cost V 5 bases and J 4 bases; bases outside gene matches: 21. The CDR3 runs 19 residues. Here the CDR3 DNA reads TGTGCCAGCAGCCGAGTAGCGGGGACCCACTCGGGGGAAGGAGAGACCCAGTACTTC. It codes for CASSRVAGTHSGEGETQYF.

This clone was detected only once. The chain employs TRBV11-3 and TRBJ2-2; tentative D call: TRBD2 (5 bases). The CDR3 is made up of 15 amino acids. In germline, CDR1 is SGHNT, CDR2 YENEEA. V lost 5 bases and J 3 bases, leaving 13 bases between the germline ends. The CDR3 DNA sequence: TGTGCCAGCAGCCCCGGTAATAGCGACACCGGGGAGCTGTTTTTT. Translation: CASSPGNSDTGELFF.

This chain connects TRBV2 to TRBJ2-1; 7 nucleotides agree with TRBD2. Per the germline V gene, CDR1 is SNHLY and CDR2 is FYNNEI. The ends lost 2 bases at V and 3 bases at J; junction bases unmatched: 4. The CDR3 is 15 amino acids. The CDR3 is CASSEWRENYNEQFF. The CDR3 bases are TGTGCCAGCAGTGAATGGCGGGAGAACTACAATGAGCAGTTCTTC.

This chain connects TRBV7-5 to TRBJ2-5; the DNA was not used to check the table's D call, TRBD2. TRBV7-5 constitutes a pseudogene. The CDR3 extends over 13 amino acids. The CDR3 protein is CASGGDFQETQYF. The CDR3 coding sequence is TGTGCCAGCGGTGGCGACTTCCAAGAGACCCAGTACTTC.

The rearrangement uses TRBV6-4 and TRBJ1-2; D is undetermined. Germline V gene data show CDR1 as MRHNA and CDR2 as SNTAGT. The ends were cut back, 0 bases at V and 4 bases at J, with 15 bases in the middle. The CDR3 is made up of 16 amino acids. The CDR3 reads CASSDSGRLSIYGYTF. CDR3 DNA sequence: TGTGCCAGCAGTGACTCGGGCAGGTTGTCGATCTATGGCTACACCTTC.

This sequence joins TRBV6-5 and TRBJ2-7, with TRBD2 matching 9 bases. J gave up 13 bases and V 4 bases, and 17 bases lay outside the gene matches. The germline V gene encodes CDR1 MNHEY and CDR2 SVGAGI. This CDR3 spans 15 amino acids. This CDR3 reads CASSLQTGTSRLEYF. DNA for the CDR3: TGTGCCAGCAGTTTACAAACCGGGACTAGCAGGTTAGAATACTTC.

V and J are TRBV4-1 and TRBJ2-1; a possible D gene is TRBD2 (5 bases). Trimming cost V 4 bases and J 8 bases, with 15 bases left between them. The CDR3 is made up of 14 amino acids. Germline assignment: CDR1 MGHRA and CDR2 YSYEKL. DNA of the CDR3: TGCGCCAGCAGCCGCAACCTAGCATACGATGAGCAGTTCTTC. This translates into CASSRNLAYDEQFF.

The chain uses TRBV9 and TRBJ2-5; D could derive from TRBD1 or TRBD2 (5 bases each). The CDR3 runs 14 residues. The V gene lost 0 bases and the J gene lost 1 base, with 7 bases spanning the gap. Germline CDR1 reads SGDLS; CDR2 reads YYNGEE. CDR3 sequence: CASSVGGAQETQYF. CDR3 nucleotides: TGTGCCAGCAGCGTAGGAGGGGCCCAAGAGACCCAGTACTTC.

The V gene is TRBV29-1, the J gene TRBJ2-2; D is unclear. The V end was cut by 2 bases, the J end by 6 bases, with 7 bases between. This CDR3 spans 12 amino acids. CDR1 SQVTM and CDR2 ANQGSEA come from the germline V gene. As DNA, the CDR3 is TGCAGCGTTGAACTAGGTTCCGGGGAGCTGTTTTTT. Its translation is CSVELGSGELFF.

V usage is TRBV7-8 and J usage is TRBJ2-7; no clear D. The CDR3 is 15 residues long. Germline values: CDR1 SGHVS, CDR2 FQNEAQ. With 2 bases removed from V and 0 bases from J, the gap between germline ends came to 11 bases. The CDR3 region is CASSLSRTVSYEQYF. The DNA of the CDR3 is TGTGCCAGCAGCTTAAGTCGTACGGTCTCCTACGAGCAGTACTTC.

The chain has TRBV5-1 and TRBJ2-7; D unresolved. V lost 3 bases and J lost 5, with 6 bases in between. CDR3 length: 11 residues. Germline V gives CDR1 SGHRS, CDR2 YFSETQ. In DNA form, the CDR3 reads TGCGCCAGCAGCTGGGCCGACGAGCAGTACTTC. The encoded protein is CASSWADEQYF.

This rearrangement joins TRBV7-8 to TRBJ2-2, with D perhaps given as TRBD1 or TRBD2 (5 bases each). There are 13 residues in the CDR3. V was trimmed by 5 bases and J by 3 bases, leaving 7 bases between them. The germline gives CDR1 SGHVS, CDR2 FQNEAQ. CDR3 residues: CASSGTYTGELFF. The CDR3 DNA is TGTGCCAGCAGCGGGACGTACACCGGGGAGCTGTTTTTT.

The CDR3 sequence is CASTTHTGAYYEQYF. The CDR3 DNA follows: TGTGCCAGCACCACTCATACGGGAGCTTACTACGAGCAGTACTTC. The J gene is TRBJ2-7, the V gene TRBV28, with D maybe TRBD2 (6 bases). CDR3 length: 15 residues. V lost 7 bases, J lost 3 bases, and 19 bases lay in between. CDR1 MDHEN and CDR2 SYDVKM come from the germline V gene.

The chain joins TRBV10-2 to TRBJ2-1; 10 nucleotides agree with TRBD2. J was trimmed by 7 bases and V by 5 bases; bases with no gene match: 8. The CDR3 runs 15 residues. Germline V gene lookup returns CDR1 WSHSY and CDR2 SAAADI. The CDR3 DNA follows: TGCGCCAGCAGTCCGAGCGGGGGGGCTTTGAATGAGCAGTTCTTC. Amino acids: CASSPSGGALNEQFF.

The chain combines TRBV6-6 with TRBJ1-2, with D maybe TRBD1 (5 bases). Germline V CDR1 and CDR2: MNHNY, SVGAGI (reference sequence). With 6 bases removed from V and 0 bases from J, the gap between germline ends came to 17 bases. The CDR3 has 16 residues. CDR3 loop: CASSLMAGLSNYGYTF. CDR3 DNA: TGTGCCAGCAGCCTCATGGCAGGGCTATCTAACTATGGCTACACCTTC.

This chain links TRBV27 with TRBJ2-1; 10 nucleotides match TRBD2. Germline CDR1 MNHEY, CDR2 SMNVEV (reference sequence). CDR3 length: 16 residues. With 6 bases clipped from V and 9 bases from J, the junction kept 14 bases outside the gene matches. CDR3: CASRGISGGAGGEQFF. The CDR3, as DNA: TGTGCCAGCAGGGGCATCAGCGGGGGGGCTGGGGGTGAGCAGTTCTTC.

The chain couples TRBV4-3 to TRBJ1-5; D possibly corresponds to TRBD1 (5 bases). This CDR3 contains 14 residues. Germline V CDR1 and CDR2: LGHNA, YSLEER. V lost 1 base and J lost 9, with 13 bases in between. The CDR3 DNA is TGCGCCAGCAGCCAAGTCAAGGGGATCTGGCCCCAGCATTTT. Translating it yields CASSQVKGIWPQHF.